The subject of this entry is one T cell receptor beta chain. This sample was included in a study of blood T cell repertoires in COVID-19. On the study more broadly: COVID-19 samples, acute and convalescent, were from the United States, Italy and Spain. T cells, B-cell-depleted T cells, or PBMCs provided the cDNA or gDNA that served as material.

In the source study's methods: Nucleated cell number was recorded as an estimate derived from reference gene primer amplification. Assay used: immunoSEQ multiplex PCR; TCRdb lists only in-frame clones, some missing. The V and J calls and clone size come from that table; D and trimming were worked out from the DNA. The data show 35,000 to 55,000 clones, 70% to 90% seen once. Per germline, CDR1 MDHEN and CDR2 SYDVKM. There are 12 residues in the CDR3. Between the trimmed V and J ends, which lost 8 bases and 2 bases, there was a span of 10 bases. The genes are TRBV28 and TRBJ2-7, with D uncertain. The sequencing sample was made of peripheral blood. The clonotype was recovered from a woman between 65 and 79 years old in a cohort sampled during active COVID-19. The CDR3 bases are TGTGCCAGCGCAGATCACCCCTACGAGCAGTACTTC. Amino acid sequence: CASADHPYEQYF.